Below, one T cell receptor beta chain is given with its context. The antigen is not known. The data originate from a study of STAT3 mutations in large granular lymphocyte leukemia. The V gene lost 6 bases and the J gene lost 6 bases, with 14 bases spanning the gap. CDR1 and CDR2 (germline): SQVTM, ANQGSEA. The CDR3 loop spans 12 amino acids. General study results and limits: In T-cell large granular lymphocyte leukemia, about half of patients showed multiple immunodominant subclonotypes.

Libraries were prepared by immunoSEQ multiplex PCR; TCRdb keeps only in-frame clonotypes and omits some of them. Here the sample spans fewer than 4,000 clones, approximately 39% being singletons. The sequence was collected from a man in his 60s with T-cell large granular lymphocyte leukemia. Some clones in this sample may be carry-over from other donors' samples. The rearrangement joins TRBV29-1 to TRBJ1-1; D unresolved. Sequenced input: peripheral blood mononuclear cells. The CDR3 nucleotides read TGCAGCGTCCAGTGGGTTGGGGCTGAAGCTTTCTTT. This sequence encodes CSVQWVGAEAFF. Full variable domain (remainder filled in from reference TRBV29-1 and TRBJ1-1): SAVISQKPSRDICQRGTSLTIQCQVDSQVTMMFWYRQQPGQSLTLIATANQGSEATYESGFVIDKFPISRPNLTFSTLTVSNMSPEDSSIYLCSVQWVGAEAFFGQGTRLTVV.